This T cell receptor (beta chain) was recorded in a study of T-cell reconstitution after alpha-beta-depleted transplantation in children. J lost 2 bases, V lost 5 bases, and 10 bases had no gene match. The CDR3 covers 18 residues. Germline V lookup: CDR1 SGHAT, CDR2 FQNNGV. Study-level findings and limits: Surviving recipient T cells and thymic progenitors accounted for the high day-60 TCRbeta diversity observed in some patients. By one year post-transplant, T-cell counts and diversity largely arose from T cells that were newly produced. Alpha-beta T cells about two months after transplant reportedly derived from several hundred expanded graft clones.

This clonotype was counted between two and nine times. Its target is unknown. Library preparation (for TCRbeta) was performed with unique molecular identifiers. One entry per CDR3 protein, called by TCRdb with MiXCR from the PCR reads. Among about 980,000 distinct CDR3 sequences, 25% to 30% were seen once, and the ten largest hold roughly 27%. The clonotype was recovered from a boy in the first two years of life who had a stem cell transplant for SCID, so the T cells may come from the graft donor. J is TRBJ2-5 and V is TRBV11-2; 14 bases agree with TRBD2. The sample in question was PBMCs, mostly from graft donor cells, obtained 360 days after TCRalphabeta/CD19-depleted stem cell transplant. CDR3 sequence (DNA): TGTGCCAGCAGCCCCCGACTAGCGGGGGGGATTCCACAAGAGACCCAGTACTTC. Translation gives CASSPRLAGGIPQETQYF.